This T cell receptor beta chain stems from a study of CD8 T cells in Susac syndrome. On the study more broadly: Each patient with Susac syndrome, at the time of blood draw, was therapy-naive, on corticosteroids, or on intravenous immunoglobulin alone.

Reverse transcription used roughly 0.5 to 1 ug RNA and random hexamers. TCRdb recomputed calls from the immunoSEQ multiplex PCR reads with MiXCR, one row per CDR3 protein. The sample has some 130,000 distinct CDR3 sequences; 85% to 95% are singletons. On this clonotype itself: Antigen: not known.

Broader study findings: Among people with Susac, CD8+ clonal expansion was greatest in TEMRA cells and active patients.

In blood CD8+ and CD4+ T cells, TCR beta underwent sequencing. V lost 4 bases and J 7 bases, leaving 8 bases between the germline ends. The CDR3 length is 12 residues. Per the germline V gene, CDR1 is SEHNR and CDR2 is FQNEAQ (reference sequence). The source of this sequence is a human donor with Susac syndrome. What was sequenced was CD8+ T cells from PBMCs. This sequence joins TRBV7-9 and TRBJ1-5; D is uncertain. The CDR3: CASSSMGQPQHF. The CDR3 DNA follows: TGTGCCAGCAGCTCCATGGGGCAGCCCCAGCATTTT.